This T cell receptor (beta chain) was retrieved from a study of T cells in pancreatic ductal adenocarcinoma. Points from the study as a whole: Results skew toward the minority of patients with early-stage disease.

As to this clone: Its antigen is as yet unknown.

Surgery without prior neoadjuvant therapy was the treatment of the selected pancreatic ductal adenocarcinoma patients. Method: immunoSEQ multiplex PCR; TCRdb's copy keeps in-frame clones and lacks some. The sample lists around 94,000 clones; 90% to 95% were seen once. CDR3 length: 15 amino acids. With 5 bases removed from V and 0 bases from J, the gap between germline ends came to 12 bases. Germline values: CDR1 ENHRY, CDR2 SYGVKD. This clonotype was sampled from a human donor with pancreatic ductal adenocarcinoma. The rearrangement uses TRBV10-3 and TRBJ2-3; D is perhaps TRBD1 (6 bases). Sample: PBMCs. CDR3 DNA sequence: TGTGCCATCAGTAGAGGACAGACTAGCACAGATACGCAGTATTTT. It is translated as CAISRGQTSTDTQYF.